Sequencing of this T cell receptor (beta chain) was carried out in a study of blood T cell repertoires in COVID-19. Study-level background: Sites in the United States, Italy and Spain provided acute and convalescent COVID-19 samples. PBMCs, B-cell-depleted T cells, or T cells were the source of the cDNA or gDNA that made up the material.

In the study's own analysis: Estimates of nucleated cell counts were drawn from the amplification of reference gene primers. The repertoire was sequenced with immunoSEQ multiplex PCR; TCRdb's copy has only in-frame clones and lacks some. Clone size and V and J calls were adopted from that table, with D and trimming inferred from the DNA. Of fewer than 300,000 clones in the sample, about 85% were seen once. The CDR3 is 14 amino acids. Looked up from germline, CDR1 is GTSNPN and CDR2 is SVGIG (reference sequence). V lost 2 bases, J lost 1 base, and 11 bases lay in between. Seattle patients were enrolled during active infection and followed longitudinally. This clone was observed a few times.

The genes are TRBV30 and TRBJ2-5; a weak D match, TRBD1 (6 bases). This sequence originates from a human donor with COVID-19, enrolled during active disease. The donor label of this sample is uncertain. Specimen: peripheral blood. This CDR3 reads CAWSWGQTQETQYF. Written as DNA, the CDR3 is TGTGCCTGGAGTTGGGGGCAGACCCAAGAGACCCAGTACTTC.